Below are 2 T cell receptor beta chains sequenced from a single sample in a study of cytomegalovirus exposure and HLA in healthy donors. PCR used 60 Vbeta primers and 13 Jbeta primers. Only in-frame clones appear in the TCRdb table, and some are missing; sequencing was by immunoSEQ multiplex PCR. The sample has roughly 190,000 clones, roughly 13% seen once; the top ten hold over 6.5%. The sample was PBMCs. These receptors were taken from a man in his fifties in good health and CMV-seropositive.

This clone was seen more than once but under ten times. V and J are TRBV10-1 and TRBJ2-2; TRBD2 matches 8 bases. Trimming took 6 bases from V and 5 from J; bases not matched to a gene: 5. Germline CDR1 reads WNHNN; CDR2 reads SYGVQD (reference sequence). The CDR3 runs 14 residues. CDR3 sequence (DNA): TGCGCCAGCAGCGGACGGGGGGGAACCGGGGAGCTGTTTTTT. Its translation: CASSGRGGTGELFF.

The chain is built from TRBV18 and TRBJ1-2; TRBD1 is a possible D gene (6 bases). This CDR3 contains 16 residues. The V gene's germline CDR1 is KGHSH and CDR2 LQKENI. V shed 3 bases and J shed 4 bases, with 18 bases lying between them. The CDR3 sequence is CASSPDLGHTTYGYTF. In nucleotides, the CDR3 is TGTGCCAGCTCACCCGACCTGGGACATACTACCTATGGCTACACCTTC.